The text below deals with one T cell receptor (beta chain). Some clones are missing from TCRdb's copy, which holds only in-frame ones; the method was immunoSEQ multiplex PCR. The sample lists about 73,000 clones, around nine tenths seen once, with 19% in the top ten. This entry belongs to a study of control samples from healthy donors and cancer patients. Sequenced: PBMCs. This TCR was sampled from a man in his sixties with lung cancer.

The CDR3 sequence: CASSIEGNYGYTF. The CDR3 coding sequence is TGTGCCAGCAGTATCGAGGGCAACTATGGCTACACCTTC. The chain employs TRBV3-1 (or the pseudogene TRBV3-2) and TRBJ1-2; D gene ambiguous. The V end was cut by 6 bases, the J end by 2 bases, with 10 bases between. Germline assignment: CDR1 LGHDT and CDR2 YNNKEL (reference sequence). CDR3 length: 13 residues.